This T cell receptor beta chain appears in the sequencing data of a study of T cell repertoires in cytomegalovirus infection. About the study: Signatures in public TCR beta sequences pointed to both CMV infection and matching HLA type.

Whole-study results and caveats: Cumulated frequencies of public TCR beta families served to identify carriers of CMV plus the relevant HLA. Clonotype analysis showed dominance of the ex vivo response by HLA-C-restricted CMV-specific TCR beta clonotypes.

This clonotype has ten or more counts. Its antigen is not known. TCRdb itself ran the reads through MiXCR, one entry per CDR3 protein. This sample has 200,000 to 250,000 distinct CDR3 sequences, with around 6.6% found just once. J was trimmed by 4 bases and V by 5 bases; bases with no gene match: 4. CDR1 is WSHSY, CDR2 SAAADI, per germline. The CDR3 runs to 14 residues. This receptor was identified in a human donor in good health (CMV status not recorded). Some clones in this sample may be carry-over from other donors' samples. Sample: PBMCs. The chain has TRBV10-2 and TRBJ2-5, with TRBD2 matching 10 bases. CDR3 loop: CASSPLAGRETQYF. The CDR3, as DNA: TGCGCCAGCAGTCCACTAGCGGGGAGAGAGACCCAGTACTTC.